Listed here are 9 T cell receptor beta chains from one sample, sequenced in a study of T cell responses to AZD1222 COVID-19 vaccine. The repertoire was sequenced with immunoSEQ multiplex PCR; TCRdb's copy has only in-frame clones and lacks some. Counted here are more than 150,000 clones, 90% occurring once; the ten biggest clones make up approximately 1.4%. The starting material was peripheral blood, obtained on day 0 of AZD1222 vaccination. These receptors all stem from an adult in good health.

This chain connects TRBV5-1 to TRBJ2-7; 8 bases are a match to TRBD1. This CDR3 has 15 residues. The V gene's germline CDR1 is SGHRS and CDR2 YFSETQ. The V gene end was trimmed by 0 bases and the J gene end by 4 bases; junction bases not matched to a gene: 6. The CDR3 reads CASSLGPGQEYEQYF. The CDR3 DNA is TGCGCCAGCAGCTTGGGCCCGGGACAGGAGTACGAGCAGTACTTC.

Only one count was recorded for this clone. The rearrangement uses TRBV2 and TRBJ1-1; D possibly corresponds to TRBD1 (5 bases). Germline-derived CDR1 and CDR2 are SNHLY and FYNNEI. V was cut by 5 bases and J by 5 bases, with 18 bases left in between. The CDR3 covers 15 residues. The CDR3 sequence is CASSFLQGRGTEAFF. The CDR3 DNA reads TGTGCCAGCAGTTTTCTCCAGGGCCGGGGAACTGAAGCTTTCTTT.

The chain recombines TRBV3-1 (or the pseudogene TRBV3-2) with TRBJ2-3; D not certain. There are 15 residues in the CDR3. V was trimmed by 0 bases and J by 7 bases, leaving 14 bases between them. Germline values: CDR1 LGHDT, CDR2 YNNKEL (reference sequence). CDR3 loop: CASSQDFVRLHTQYF. The CDR3 DNA sequence: TGTGCCAGCAGCCAAGATTTTGTTCGGCTCCATACGCAGTATTTT.

The chain joins TRBV18 to TRBJ1-1, with a weak D call TRBD1 (5 bases). This CDR3 has 15 residues. V was trimmed by 3 bases and J by 1 base, leaving 12 bases between them. The germline V gene encodes CDR1 KGHSH and CDR2 LQKENI. The DNA for the CDR3 is TGTGCCAGCTCACCCCCAAGCGGGACGAACACTGAAGCTTTCTTT. Its translation is CASSPPSGTNTEAFF. Supplemented by reference TRBV18 and TRBJ1-1, the full variable domain reads NAGVMQNPRHLVRRRGQEARLRCSPMKGHSHVYWYRQLPEEGLKFMVYLQKENIIDESGMPKERFSAEFPKEGPSILRIQQVVRGDSAAYFCASSPPSGTNTEAFFGQGTRLTVV.

The chain couples TRBV19 to TRBJ2-5, with 9 bases that match TRBD2. CDR3 length equals 16 residues. CDR1 and CDR2 from the germline V gene are LNHDA and SQIVND (reference sequence). Trimming at V came to 5 bases and at J to 5 bases, leaving 12 bases not matched to a gene. The CDR3 coding sequence is TGTGCCAGTAGTCTTACCGGGGCTAGCGGGGCTGAGACCCAGTACTTC. Translation gives CASSLTGASGAETQYF.

This clone occurred once. The chain is built from TRBV20-1 and TRBJ1-4; D ambiguous. The CDR3 covers 11 residues. Germline CDR1 reads DFQATT; CDR2 reads SNEGSKA (reference sequence). Trimming stripped 8 bases from V and 5 bases from J, with 9 bases between. The CDR3 spells CSQRRNEKLFF. CDR3 nucleotides: TGCAGTCAGAGACGAAATGAAAAACTGTTTTTT.

The chain joins TRBV18 to TRBJ1-1; D not resolved. The CDR3 sequence is 15 residues long. In germline, CDR1 is KGHSH, CDR2 LQKENI. Between the trimmed V and J ends, which lost 4 bases and 3 bases, there was a span of 15 bases. In nucleotides, the CDR3 is TGTGCCAGCTCACACGGGATCCCCAGAGACACTGAAGCTTTCTTT. Translating gives CASSHGIPRDTEAFF.

The V call is TRBV7-9, the J call TRBJ1-1; no clear D gene. This CDR3 is built from 15 residues. Deletions cut 0 bases from V and 4 bases from J, with 12 bases between. From germline, CDR1 is SEHNR and CDR2 FQNEAQ (reference sequence). CDR3 amino acids: CASSLARGVGTEAFF. The CDR3 DNA reads TGTGCCAGCAGCTTAGCCCGGGGAGTGGGCACTGAAGCTTTCTTT. Complete variable domain (other parts from reference TRBV7-9 and TRBJ1-1): DTGVSQNPRHKITKRGQNVTFRCDPISEHNRLYWYRQTLGQGPEFLTYFQNEAQLEKSRLLSDRFSAERPKGSFSTLEIQRTEQGDSAMYLCASSLARGVGTEAFFGQGTRLTVV.

V gene TRBV2 combines with J gene TRBJ1-4; D may be TRBD1 (6 bases). With 4 bases removed from V and 8 bases from J, the gap between germline ends came to 11 bases. CDR1 is SNHLY and CDR2 is FYNNEI in the germline V gene. This CDR3 contains 13 residues. The CDR3, as DNA: TGTGCCAGCAGTGCAGGGGAAGAGGAAAAACTGTTTTTT. Translated: CASSAGEEEKLFF.